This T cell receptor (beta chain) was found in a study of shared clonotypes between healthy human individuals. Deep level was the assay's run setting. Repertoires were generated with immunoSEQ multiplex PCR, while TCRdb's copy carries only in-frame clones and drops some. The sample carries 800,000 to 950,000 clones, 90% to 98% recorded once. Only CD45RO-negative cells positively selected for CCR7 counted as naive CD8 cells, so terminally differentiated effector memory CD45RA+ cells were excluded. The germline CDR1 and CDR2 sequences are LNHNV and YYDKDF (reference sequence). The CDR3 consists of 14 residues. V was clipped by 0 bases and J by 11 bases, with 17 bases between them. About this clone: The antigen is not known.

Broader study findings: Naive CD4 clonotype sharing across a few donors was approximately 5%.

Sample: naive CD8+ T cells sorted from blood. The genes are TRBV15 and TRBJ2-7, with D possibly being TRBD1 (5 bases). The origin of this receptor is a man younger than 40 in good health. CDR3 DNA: TGTGCCACCAGCAGAGATCGAGAGTATGGGGCGGAGTACTTC. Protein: CATSRDREYGAEYF.